This T cell receptor beta chain was documented in a study of blood T cell repertoires in COVID-19. Overall study context: Samples came from the United States, Italy and Spain, spanning acute and convalescent COVID-19. T cells, B-cell-depleted T cells, or PBMCs supplied cDNA or gDNA.

In the source study's methods: Cell counts per sample came from amplifying reference gene primers. The assay was immunoSEQ multiplex PCR, and TCRdb's table has in-frame clones only and misses some. The V and J calls and clone size come from that table; D and trimming were worked out from the DNA. This table holds a few hundred thousand clones, approximately 85% found once. The CDR3 has 14 amino acids. V trimming: 0 bases; J trimming: 11 bases; junction bases outside the gene matches: 5. Germline CDR1 SGDLS, CDR2 YYNGEE. Material: peripheral blood. The clonotype comes from a human donor in a cohort sampled during active COVID-19. This sequence joins TRBV9 and TRBJ1-6, with 7 positions matching TRBD1. The CDR3 region has the DNA TGTGCCAGCAGCGTAGCTGACAGGGAAACACCCCTCCACTTT. Encoded protein: CASSVADRETPLHF.